These 2 T cell receptor beta chains share one sample of origin, sequenced in a study of blood T cell repertoires in COVID-19. Sequencing was performed with immunoSEQ multiplex PCR; in TCRdb, only in-frame clones are kept and a portion is missing. The data hold about 58,000 clones, with 90% observed a single time. The sample consisted of peripheral blood. These receptors were collected from a man in his 60s with active COVID-19.

This clone was seen a handful of times. V is TRBV18 and J is TRBJ2-7; 7 nucleotides agree with TRBD1. CDR3 length: 16 amino acids. Losses at the gene ends were 2 bases for V and 0 bases for J; bases not matched to a gene: 7. The germline V gene has CDR1 KGHSH and CDR2 LQKENI. CDR3 coding DNA: TGTGCCAGCTCACCAACGGGACAGTCGAGCTCCTACGAGCAGTACTTC. It encodes CASSPTGQSSSYEQYF.

The chain employs TRBV28 and TRBJ2-7, with TRBD2 as a possible D gene (7 bases). From germline, CDR1 is MDHEN and CDR2 SYDVKM. The V gene lost 7 bases and the J gene lost 6 bases, with 19 bases spanning the gap. This CDR3 contains 14 residues. The CDR3 nucleotides are TGTGCCAGCAATAGAGATAGGAGGGGGGGCGAGCAGTACTTC. Translation gives CASNRDRRGGEQYF.